This T cell receptor (beta chain) was obtained from a study of metastatic and nonmetastatic thyroid tumors. Looked up from germline, CDR1 is DFQATT and CDR2 is SNEGSKA (reference sequence). This CDR3 is 14 amino acids long. TCRdb re-processed the PCR reads through MiXCR. This sample yields around 23,000 clones, of which 20% to 30% are seen a single time; under 6.5% belongs to the top ten. This clone is labeled as medium-sized. Until they underwent thyroid surgery, no patient had received any treatment. The sequence was obtained from a female donor with papillary thyroid cancer or a benign thyroid nodule (not recorded which). Some clones in this sample may be carry-over from other donors' samples. V gene TRBV20-1 combines with J gene TRBJ2-5; 7 nucleotides agree with TRBD2. The sample comprised tumor tissue. The CDR3 DNA reads as TGCAGCCCCGACGGTCCTAGCGGCCAAGAGACCCAGTACTTC. It encodes CSPDGPSGQETQYF.